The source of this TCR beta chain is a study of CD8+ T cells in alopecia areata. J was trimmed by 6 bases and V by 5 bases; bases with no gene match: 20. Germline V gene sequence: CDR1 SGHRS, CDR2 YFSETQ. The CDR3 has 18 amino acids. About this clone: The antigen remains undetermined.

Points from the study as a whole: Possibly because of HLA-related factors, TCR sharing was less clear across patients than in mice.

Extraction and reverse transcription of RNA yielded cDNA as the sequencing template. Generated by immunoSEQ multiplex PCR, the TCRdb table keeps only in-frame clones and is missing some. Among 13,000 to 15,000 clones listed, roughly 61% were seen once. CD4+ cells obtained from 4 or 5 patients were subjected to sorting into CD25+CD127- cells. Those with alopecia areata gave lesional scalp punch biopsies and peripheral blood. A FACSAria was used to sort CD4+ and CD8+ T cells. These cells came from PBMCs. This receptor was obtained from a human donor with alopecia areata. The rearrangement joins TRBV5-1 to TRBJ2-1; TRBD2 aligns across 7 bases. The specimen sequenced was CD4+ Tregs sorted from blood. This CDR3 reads CASRPSFGAGVGRNEQFF. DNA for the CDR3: TGCGCCAGCAGACCCAGTTTTGGGGCGGGAGTAGGTCGCAATGAGCAGTTCTTC. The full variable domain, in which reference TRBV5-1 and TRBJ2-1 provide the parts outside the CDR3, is KAGVTQTPRYLIKTRGQQVTLSCSPISGHRSVSWYQQTPGQGLQFLFEYFSETQRNKGNFPGRFSGRQFSNSRSEMNVSTLELGDSALYLCASRPSFGAGVGRNEQFFGPGTRLTVL.